Listed below are T cell receptor beta chains from one sample, sequenced in a study of CD8 T cells in Susac syndrome. One entry per CDR3 protein results from TCRdb running MiXCR on the immunoSEQ multiplex PCR reads. The sample gives 330,000 or so distinct CDR3 sequences, about 89% of which show up once; around 0.18% is in the top ten. Source material: CD8+ T cells from PBMCs. Source of these receptors: a human donor with multiple sclerosis. Both conserved end residues are part of each CDR3. D genes are given only for firm matches. Clone size is given for some rows only: seen once, a few or many times, or a class if the clone is expanded.

j_call: TRBJ2-5
d_call: TRBD1
clone_size: -
v_call: TRBV20-1
cdr3_nt: TGCAGTGCTTCAGACAGGGCAGGAGAGACCCAGTACTTC
cdr3_aa: CSASDRAGETQYF

j_call: TRBJ2-3
d_call: TRBD2
clone_size: once
v_call: TRBV10-3
cdr3_nt: TGTGCCATCAGTGTTCTAGCGGGGGGCACAGATACGCAGTATTTT
cdr3_aa: CAISVLAGGTDTQYF

j_call: TRBJ2-1
d_call: -
clone_size: -
v_call: TRBV12-3/TRBV12-4
cdr3_nt: TGTGCCAGCTCGTTTCCGGGGAATGAGCAGTTCTTC
cdr3_aa: CASSFPGNEQFF

j_call: TRBJ1-4
d_call: TRBD1
clone_size: once
v_call: TRBV6-2/TRBV6-3
cdr3_nt: TGTGCCAGCAGATCTCCCCTGACAGGGAGGAATGAAAAACTGTTTTTT
cdr3_aa: CASRSPLTGRNEKLFF

j_call: TRBJ2-1
d_call: -
clone_size: few
v_call: TRBV6-5
cdr3_nt: TGTGCCAGCTCGACTGGTTTAGAGCAGTTCTTC
cdr3_aa: CASSTGLEQFF

j_call: TRBJ1-3
d_call: -
clone_size: few
v_call: TRBV14
cdr3_nt: TGTGCCAGCAGCCACCGGGAAGTCCTTAGAAACACCATATATTTT
cdr3_aa: CASSHREVLRNTIYF

j_call: TRBJ2-1
d_call: -
clone_size: -
v_call: TRBV20-1
cdr3_nt: TGCAGTGCTAGAGATTTACTAGTCAATGAGCAGTTCTTC
cdr3_aa: CSARDLLVNEQFF

j_call: TRBJ2-7
d_call: -
clone_size: -
v_call: TRBV2
cdr3_nt: TGTGCCAGCATGCGAGACACTACCCTCTACGAGCAGTACTTC
cdr3_aa: CASMRDTTLYEQYF

j_call: TRBJ1-2
d_call: -
clone_size: -
v_call: TRBV6-1
cdr3_nt: TGTGCCAGCAGTGAGGGAGCCTATGGCTACACCTTC
cdr3_aa: CASSEGAYGYTF

j_call: TRBJ1-1
d_call: TRBD1
clone_size: -
v_call: TRBV7-9
cdr3_nt: TGTGCCAGCAGCTACCCCACAGGGGTCAGAGCTTTCTTT
cdr3_aa: CASSYPTGVRAFF

j_call: TRBJ1-5
d_call: -
clone_size: -
v_call: TRBV27
cdr3_nt: TGTGCCAGCAGTTTATTAGGCGGTCCGCCCCAGCATTTT
cdr3_aa: CASSLLGGPPQHF

j_call: TRBJ2-1
d_call: TRBD2
clone_size: -
v_call: TRBV3-1
cdr3_nt: TGTGCCAGCAGCCAAGCCGGGGGGGGTTACAATGAGCAGTTCTTC
cdr3_aa: CASSQAGGGYNEQFF

j_call: TRBJ2-7
d_call: TRBD2
clone_size: once
v_call: TRBV5-6
cdr3_nt: TGTGCCAGCAGCTTGGGCCGACTAGCGGGAATGTCCTACGAGCAGTACTTC
cdr3_aa: CASSLGRLAGMSYEQYF

j_call: TRBJ1-5
d_call: -
clone_size: -
v_call: TRBV4-1
cdr3_nt: TGCGCCAGCAGGCAAAACAGTATTAGCAATCAGCCCCAGCATTTT
cdr3_aa: CASRQNSISNQPQHF

j_call: TRBJ2-1
d_call: -
clone_size: -
v_call: TRBV6-2/TRBV6-3
cdr3_nt: TGTGCCAGCAGTTACTCCGAGCTAGTCTTCTCCTACAATGAGCAGTTCTTC
cdr3_aa: CASSYSELVFSYNEQFF

j_call: TRBJ2-3
d_call: TRBD2
clone_size: -
v_call: TRBV2
cdr3_nt: TGTGCCAGCAGTGAAGCCAATCTAGCGGGAGGGCCCTTT
cdr3_aa: CASSEANLAGGPF

j_call: TRBJ2-3
d_call: TRBD2
clone_size: once
v_call: TRBV20-1
cdr3_nt: TGCAGTGCCCGAGGGCATGGAGGCGGGAGGGCCGGTGGCGCAGATACGCAGTATTTT
cdr3_aa: CSARGHGGGRAGGADTQYF

j_call: TRBJ2-7
d_call: -
clone_size: once
v_call: TRBV4-3
cdr3_nt: TGCGCCAGCAGCCATTTGAGCTCCTACGAGCAGTACTTC
cdr3_aa: CASSHLSSYEQYF

j_call: TRBJ2-3
d_call: -
clone_size: -
v_call: TRBV27
cdr3_nt: TGTGCCAGCAACGTAGACGGGGGCACAGATACGCAGTATTTT
cdr3_aa: CASNVDGGTDTQYF

j_call: TRBJ2-7
d_call: -
clone_size: -
v_call: TRBV4-3
cdr3_nt: TGCGCCAGCAGCCAAGCGCCCGGGATCTCCTACGAGCAGTACTTC
cdr3_aa: CASSQAPGISYEQYF

j_call: TRBJ2-5
d_call: TRBD2
clone_size: few
v_call: TRBV2
cdr3_nt: TGTGCCAGCAGTCCCCCGGGAGGTTCGTACTTC
cdr3_aa: CASSPPGGSYF

j_call: TRBJ1-5
d_call: -
clone_size: -
v_call: TRBV6-2/TRBV6-3
cdr3_nt: TGTGCCAGCAGTTTGGGGCAGGGAACGTGGTTT
cdr3_aa: CASSLGQGTWF

j_call: TRBJ2-4
d_call: -
clone_size: -
v_call: TRBV13
cdr3_nt: TGTGCCAGCAGCTTAGGGGCCAGGGACCCAGCCCTGGACATTCAGTACTTC
cdr3_aa: CASSLGARDPALDIQYF

j_call: TRBJ2-2
d_call: TRBD2
clone_size: -
v_call: TRBV7-2
cdr3_nt: TGTGCCAGCAGCCGGGGACTAGCGGGAGAGGAAAGGGTCGACAGGGAGCTGTTTTTT
cdr3_aa: CASSRGLAGEERVDRELFF

j_call: TRBJ2-4
d_call: TRBD1
clone_size: -
v_call: TRBV4-1
cdr3_nt: TGCGCCAGCAGCCAACCGGGACAGCTGGTAGCCAAAAACATTCAGTACTTC
cdr3_aa: CASSQPGQLVAKNIQYF

j_call: TRBJ1-1
d_call: -
clone_size: -
v_call: TRBV10-3
cdr3_nt: TGTGCCATCAGTGAAAAGTTTTCCCCTCACACTGAAGCTTTCTTT
cdr3_aa: CAISEKFSPHTEAFF

j_call: TRBJ1-4
d_call: -
clone_size: few
v_call: TRBV20-1
cdr3_nt: TGCAGTGCAGCAGGGTGGGATGAAAAACTGTTTTTT
cdr3_aa: CSAAGWDEKLFF

j_call: TRBJ2-5
d_call: TRBD1
clone_size: once
v_call: TRBV5-1
cdr3_nt: TGCGCCAGCAGCTGGGGACAGGGGGCATCTAAGGAGACCCAGTACTTC
cdr3_aa: CASSWGQGASKETQYF

j_call: TRBJ2-7
d_call: -
clone_size: -
v_call: TRBV4-1
cdr3_nt: TGCGCCAGCAGCCAAGATAGAAGGGGATGGGAGCAGTACTTC
cdr3_aa: CASSQDRRGWEQYF

j_call: TRBJ2-7
d_call: -
clone_size: -
v_call: TRBV13
cdr3_nt: TGTGCCAGCAGCTTAGTCGGGGCGGGTTACGAGCAGTACTTC
cdr3_aa: CASSLVGAGYEQYF

j_call: TRBJ1-5
d_call: -
clone_size: once
v_call: TRBV6-2/TRBV6-3
cdr3_nt: TGTGCCAGCAGCCCGATACCGGGACGGGATCAGCCCCAGCATTTT
cdr3_aa: CASSPIPGRDQPQHF

j_call: TRBJ2-1
d_call: TRBD2
clone_size: -
v_call: TRBV2
cdr3_nt: TGTGCCAGCAGGGATACTAGCGGCGCCTACAATGAGCAGTTCTTC
cdr3_aa: CASRDTSGAYNEQFF

j_call: TRBJ2-5
d_call: -
clone_size: -
v_call: TRBV27
cdr3_nt: TGTGCCAGCAGTTTGGGGGGGGCGTCAGAGACCCAGTACTTC
cdr3_aa: CASSLGGASETQYF

j_call: TRBJ1-3
d_call: -
clone_size: -
v_call: TRBV27
cdr3_nt: TGTGCCAGCAGTGAGCAAGGGTCTTTCTCTGGAAACACCATATATTTT
cdr3_aa: CASSEQGSFSGNTIYF

j_call: TRBJ2-3
d_call: TRBD2
clone_size: once
v_call: TRBV20-1
cdr3_nt: TGCAGTGCTAGAGACGGGAACCTGGGAAGCAGGACTAGGAGCCCTTGGGGGGATACGCAGTATTTT
cdr3_aa: CSARDGNLGSRTRSPWGDTQYF

j_call: TRBJ2-2
d_call: -
clone_size: -
v_call: TRBV2
cdr3_nt: TGTGCCGCCGTTTCCACCGGGGAGCTGTTTTTT
cdr3_aa: CAAVSTGELFF

j_call: TRBJ2-5
d_call: TRBD1
clone_size: -
v_call: TRBV6-5
cdr3_nt: TGTGCCAGCAGAATGGAGACAGGGGGTTTGCAGACCCAGTACTTC
cdr3_aa: CASRMETGGLQTQYF

j_call: TRBJ2-5
d_call: -
clone_size: -
v_call: TRBV7-9
cdr3_nt: TGTGCCAGCAGCTTCCAGGGGACCCAAGAGACCCAGTACTTC
cdr3_aa: CASSFQGTQETQYF

j_call: TRBJ2-7
d_call: -
clone_size: once
v_call: TRBV19
cdr3_nt: TGTGCCAGTAGTATTGTTGAGGGACTTGCCTACGAGCAGTACTTC
cdr3_aa: CASSIVEGLAYEQYF

j_call: TRBJ2-5
d_call: TRBD2
clone_size: -
v_call: TRBV24-1
cdr3_nt: TGTGCCACCAGTGATTTGGCGGGACTAGCGGGGGCCAACCAAGAGACCCAGTACTTC
cdr3_aa: CATSDLAGLAGANQETQYF

j_call: TRBJ2-1
d_call: TRBD2
clone_size: -
v_call: TRBV27
cdr3_nt: TGTGCCAGCAGTTTGGCGGGGGGCGCTTTCAGTGAGCAGTTCTTC
cdr3_aa: CASSLAGGAFSEQFF

j_call: TRBJ1-2
d_call: TRBD1
clone_size: -
v_call: TRBV27
cdr3_nt: TGTGCCAGCAGTTTACTCAGGGGGAACTATGGCTACACCTTC
cdr3_aa: CASSLLRGNYGYTF

j_call: TRBJ2-1
d_call: -
clone_size: -
v_call: TRBV11-2
cdr3_nt: TGTGCCAGCACCCAGAGGGCGAGAGGTTCGCTTGGCTCCTACAATGAGCAGTTCTTC
cdr3_aa: CASTQRARGSLGSYNEQFF

j_call: TRBJ1-3
d_call: -
clone_size: -
v_call: TRBV3-1
cdr3_nt: TGTGCCAGCAGCCTTCTGGACAGCCTCTCTGGAAACACCATATATTTT
cdr3_aa: CASSLLDSLSGNTIYF